This TCR beta chain came from a study of CD8 T cells in ankylosing spondylitis. Per germline, CDR1 KGHDR and CDR2 SFDVKD. This CDR3 comprises 14 residues. V was clipped by 4 bases and J by 3 bases, with 9 bases between them. Making the TCR beta libraries involved quantitative 5'-RACE with molecular barcodes. TCRdb fed the 5' RACE reads into MiXCR, producing one record per CDR3 protein. The data contain about 90,000 distinct CDR3 sequences, about 8.3% of them singletons. Findings of the study overall: A CD8+ phenotype characterized the disease-linked clones, which were relatively rare in peripheral blood. Reactive arthritis synovial fluid and blood were previously reported to contain some motif variants. Reportedly, disease-linked clones are significantly enriched in ankylosing spondylitis patients' matched synovial fluid. A motif of eight or nine highly homologous TCR beta variants was seen as apparently characteristic of ankylosing spondylitis blood.

This clonotype was found a few times. No antigen is known for it. V and J are TRBV24-1 and TRBJ2-1; the D is unclear. The clonotype comes from a male donor with ankylosing spondylitis. The specimen sequenced was blood, either unsorted or a sorted T cell fraction (not recorded which). The CDR3 DNA follows: TGTGCCACCAGTGAATGGACCGACTACAATGAGCAGTTCTTC. This sequence encodes CATSEWTDYNEQFF.